Shown below are 28 T cell receptor beta chains from a single sample sequenced in a study of T cells in Graves' hyperthyroidism and ophthalmopathy. Amplified TCR beta CDR3 regions came from RNA transcripts. Researchers ran a first-round RT-PCR on the TCR CDR3 using the HTBI primer set. TCRdb called the multiplex PCR reads again in MiXCR, with one record for every CDR3 protein. Among under 400,000 distinct CDR3 sequences, over 15% were seen once, and the ten largest hold approximately 33%. Specimen: blood. These TCRs come from a man younger than 40 with Graves' hyperthyroidism.

The V call is TRBV6-1, the J call TRBJ2-3; TRBD2 matches at 8 bases. With 4 bases clipped from V and 3 bases from J, the junction kept 6 bases outside the gene matches. The CDR3 extends over 15 amino acids. Per germline, CDR1 MNHNS and CDR2 SASEGT. CDR3 loop: CASSVTSGGTDTQYF. The CDR3 nucleotides are TGTGCCAGCAGTGTGACCAGCGGGGGAACAGATACGCAGTATTTT.

Only a few counts were recorded for this clonotype. The V gene is TRBV27, the J gene TRBJ2-7; no definite D call. CDR3 length: 14 amino acids. With 6 bases removed from V and 0 bases from J, the gap between germline ends came to 12 bases. The V gene's germline CDR1 is MNHEY and CDR2 SMNVEV (reference sequence). This chain's CDR3 is CASSKGASSYEQYF. CDR3 nucleotide sequence: TGTGCCAGCAGCAAGGGCGCTAGCTCCTACGAGCAGTACTTC.

The chain couples TRBV5-6 to TRBJ2-5; 11 positions match TRBD2. The CDR3 runs 17 residues. V shed 3 bases and J 5 bases; nucleotides not matched to a gene: 12. Looked up from germline, CDR1 is SGHDT and CDR2 is YYEEEE. The CDR3 reads CASSSSPTSGSWETQYF. The CDR3, as DNA: TGTGCCAGCAGCTCTTCGCCTACTAGCGGGAGTTGGGAGACCCAGTACTTC.

This clonotype was counted at least ten times. The chain uses TRBV3-1 and TRBJ2-5; 7 bases fit TRBD2. The CDR3 runs 14 residues. CDR1 and CDR2 (germline): LGHDT, YNNKEL (reference sequence). V dropped 4 bases and J dropped 5; count of bases not matched to a gene: 7. The CDR3 spells CASSLRGFGETQYF. CDR3 nucleotide sequence: TGTGCCAGCAGCCTGCGGGGGTTTGGGGAGACCCAGTACTTC.

This clonotype was observed a few times. This sequence joins TRBV6-1 and TRBJ2-7; 7 bases agree with TRBD1. CDR1 MNHNS and CDR2 SASEGT come from the germline V gene. After removal of 5 bases from V and 8 bases from J, the junction contained 12 bases not matched to a gene. The CDR3 consists of 14 residues. CDR3 DNA sequence: TGTGCCAGCAGTTCCTGGACAGGAGAGATCAAGCAGTACTTC. Its protein is CASSSWTGEIKQYF.

This clonotype occurred a few times. J is TRBJ2-7 and V is TRBV6-1; 11 nucleotides align to TRBD2. Unmatched junction bases numbered 14, after V lost 6 bases and J lost 7 bases. In germline, CDR1 is MNHNS, CDR2 SASEGT. This CDR3 region has 16 residues. CDR3 sequence: CASSIVGLAGGGEQYF. Here the CDR3 DNA reads TGTGCCAGCAGCATAGTCGGACTAGCGGGCGGGGGGGAGCAGTACTTC.

In regard to this clonotype: One end of the junction fails to match germline, which may point to a read error. The rearrangement links TRBV30 to TRBJ1-1; no firm D call. CDR3 length: 13 residues. In germline, CDR1 is GTSNPN, CDR2 SVGIG (reference sequence). CDR3 coding DNA: TGTGCCTGGAATGTCGACCAATCCACTGAAGCTTCCTTT. It specifies CAWNVDQSTEASF.

The J gene is TRBJ1-5, the V gene TRBV20-1, with TRBD1 matching over 7 bases. The CDR3 loop spans 14 amino acids. The junction had 5 bases not matched to a gene; V was cut back by 5 bases and J by 1 base. Germline V gene data show CDR1 as DFQATT and CDR2 as SNEGSKA (reference sequence). For the CDR3, the DNA is TGCAGTGCTTCACAGGGGCTCAGCAATCAGCCCCAGCATTTT. This translates into CSASQGLSNQPQHF.

Many counts were recorded for this clonotype. The chain has TRBV6-5 and TRBJ2-5, with no clear D. CDR1 and CDR2 (germline): MNHEY, SVGAGI. The CDR3 extends over 12 amino acids. V shed 8 bases and J shed 0 bases, with 7 bases lying between them. The CDR3 is CASGQDQETQYF. In nucleotides, the CDR3 is TGTGCCAGCGGGCAGGACCAAGAGACCCAGTACTTC.

This clonotype occurred a few times. The CDR3 DNA follows: TGTGCCAGTAGTGCCAGGCCCTCGAGGGACTATGGCTACACCTTC. Encoded protein: CASSARPSRDYGYTF. This rearrangement joins TRBV19 to TRBJ1-2; D gene unclear. Germline-derived CDR1 and CDR2 are LNHDA and SQIVND (reference sequence). The CDR3 runs 15 residues. The ends were cut back, 5 bases at V and 3 bases at J, with 16 bases in the middle.

This clonotype was seen a few times. CDR3 loop: CASSLPVTYNEQFF. The DNA of the CDR3 is TGTGCCAGCTCGCTACCAGTAACTTACAATGAGCAGTTCTTC. The genes are TRBV18 and TRBJ2-1, with D unclear. The length of the CDR3 is 14 residues. Trimming left V 6 bases short and J 4 bases short, with 13 bases between. CDR1 and CDR2 from the germline V gene are KGHSH and LQKENI.

This clonotype was picked up many times. The rearrangement links TRBV20-1 to TRBJ2-5; the match to TRBD2 covers 7 bases. J gave up 5 bases and V 0 bases, and 12 bases lay outside the gene matches. Germline CDR1 and CDR2: DFQATT and SNEGSKA (reference sequence). This CDR3 spans 16 amino acids. The CDR3 nucleotides read TGCAGTGCTAGAGATGAGTGGGGGAGGGAGCGCGAGACCCAGTACTTC. Its translation is CSARDEWGRERETQYF.

This clonotype was seen at least ten times. The chain links TRBV30 to TRBJ2-7; D gene ambiguous. CDR3 length: 12 residues. Trimming removed 0 bases from V and 7 bases from J, with 10 bases in between. Germline CDR1 is GTSNPN and CDR2 is SVGIG (reference sequence). The DNA for the CDR3 is TGTGCCTGGAGTGTCCCCCCCTCTGAGCAGTACTTC. This encodes CAWSVPPSEQYF.

The V call is TRBV29-1, the J call TRBJ1-2, with D possibly TRBD1 on 5 matching bases. This CDR3 has 12 amino acids. Germline V lookup: CDR1 SQVTM, CDR2 ANQGSEA. The germline V and J ends were trimmed by 5 bases and 6 bases, with 13 bases remaining between them. The DNA of the CDR3 is TGCAGCGTTATGGGGCTCCCCAATGGCTACACCTTC. Protein sequence: CSVMGLPNGYTF. Based on the CDR3 plus reference TRBV29-1 and TRBJ1-2, the full variable domain is SAVISQKPSRDICQRGTSLTIQCQVDSQVTMMFWYRQQPGQSLTLIATANQGSEATYESGFVIDKFPISRPNLTFSTLTVSNMSPEDSSIYLCSVMGLPNGYTFGSGTRLTVV.

This clonotype was seen repeatedly, ten times or more. The rearrangement joins TRBV13 to TRBJ1-1, with D possibly being TRBD1 (5 bases). CDR3 length: 14 residues. Germline CDR1 and CDR2: PRHDT and FYEKMQ (reference sequence). Trimming pared 3 bases from V and 4 bases from J, leaving 12 bases between. This CDR3 is CASSFAQGRTEAFF. The CDR3 DNA reads as TGTGCCAGCAGCTTTGCGCAGGGTCGCACTGAAGCTTTCTTT.

Ten or more counts support this clonotype. This chain joins TRBV12-3 or TRBV12-4 and TRBJ2-1, with TRBD2 matching over 11 bases. The CDR3 sequence is 21 residues long. V dropped 5 bases and J dropped 0; count of bases not matched to a gene: 18. CDR3 region: CASSPRAGGLAVLSSYNEQFF. In nucleotides, the CDR3 is TGTGCCAGCAGTCCCCGGGCTGGGGGACTAGCGGTTCTCAGCTCCTACAATGAGCAGTTCTTC.

The chain has TRBV10-3 and TRBJ1-1, with D possibly matching TRBD1 (6 bases). Trimming shortened V by 6 bases and J by 8 bases, and 16 bases separated the two germline ends. The CDR3 is 13 residues long. Germline V CDR1 and CDR2: ENHRY, SYGVKD. CDR3 loop: CAISIRQDGEAFF. DNA of the CDR3: TGTGCCATCAGCATCAGACAGGATGGGGAAGCTTTCTTT.

This clonotype was recorded many times. V is TRBV7-9 and J is TRBJ1-2; 12 bases align to TRBD1. This CDR3 contains 14 residues. V lost 5 bases to trimming and J lost 6 bases; unmatched junction nucleotides: 4. Germline assignment: CDR1 SEHNR and CDR2 FQNEAQ (reference sequence). CDR3 DNA sequence: TGTGCCAGCAGCCAGGGACAGGGGGCGCATGGCTACACCTTC. Translation gives CASSQGQGAHGYTF.

This clonotype was recorded many times. V and J are TRBV28 and TRBJ2-5; D remains unclear. V lost 8 bases and J lost 6, with 19 bases in between. Germline CDR1 and CDR2: MDHEN and SYDVKM. This CDR3 spans 14 amino acids. Here the CDR3 DNA reads TGTGCCAGCCGTACGAGGTCGGGTGGTAAGACCCAGTACTTC. Translation: CASRTRSGGKTQYF.

The rearrangement joins TRBV20-1 to TRBJ2-7, with D perhaps matching TRBD1 or TRBD2 (5 bases each). Germline CDR1 reads DFQATT; CDR2 reads SNEGSKA (reference sequence). The CDR3 is 13 amino acids. Between the trimmed V and J ends, which lost 5 bases and 2 bases, there was a span of 13 bases. CDR3 nucleotides: TGCAGTGCTGGGACGGTAGATACCTACGAGCAGTACTTC. Its protein product is CSAGTVDTYEQYF.

This clonotype was seen only a few times. The chain joins TRBV6-1 to TRBJ1-2, with D unresolved. The CDR3 has 15 residues. Germline-derived CDR1 and CDR2 are MNHNS and SASEGT. Trimming pared 6 bases from V and 2 bases from J, leaving 16 bases between. CDR3 amino acids: CASSPRSRSNYGYTF. CDR3 nucleotides: TGTGCCAGCAGCCCTCGCTCAAGATCGAACTATGGCTACACCTTC.

Only a few counts were recorded for this clonotype. The chain couples TRBV20-1 to TRBJ2-2, with 13 bases matching TRBD2. J lost 5 bases, V lost 3 bases, and 6 bases had no gene match. Per the germline V gene, CDR1 is DFQATT and CDR2 is SNEGSKA (reference sequence). This CDR3 region has 16 residues. CDR3 in amino acids: CSASTPGLAGTGELFF. CDR3 coding DNA: TGCAGTGCTAGTACCCCGGGACTAGCGGGGACCGGGGAGCTGTTTTTT.

This clonotype was observed at least ten times. CDR3 region: CASIARRGNTEAFF. DNA of the CDR3: TGTGCCAGTATAGCCAGGAGAGGAAACACTGAAGCTTTCTTT. The V gene is TRBV19, the J gene TRBJ1-1; D is unresolved. CDR3 length equals 14 residues. V lost 7 bases to trimming and J lost 2 bases, with 14 bases between them. CDR1 and CDR2 from the germline V gene are LNHDA and SQIVND (reference sequence).

On this clonotype: Relative to the germline gene, one junction end is altered; a read error may explain this. The J gene is TRBJ2-3, the V gene TRBV7-9, with 8 bases aligning to TRBD2. This CDR3 is built from 13 residues. Looked up from germline, CDR1 is SEHNR and CDR2 is FQNEAQ (reference sequence). Here the CDR3 reads CASFRGGTDTQYF. In nucleotides, the CDR3 is TGTGCCAGCTTCCGGGGGGGCACGGATACGCAGTATTTT. The whole variable domain, remainder taken from reference TRBV7-9 and TRBJ2-3, is DTGVSQNPRHKITKRGQNVTFRCDPISEHNRLYWYRQTLGQGPEFLTYFQNEAQLEKSRLLSDRFSAERPKGSFSTLEIQRTEQGDSAMYLCASFRGGTDTQYFGPGTRLTVL.

The V call is TRBV2, the J call TRBJ2-7; D is possibly TRBD2 (5 bases). This CDR3 is built from 12 residues. Trimming removed 4 bases from V and 2 bases from J, with 6 bases in between. The germline V gene has CDR1 SNHLY and CDR2 FYNNEI. The CDR3: CASSVRAYEQYF. The CDR3 DNA reads as TGTGCCAGCAGTGTGCGGGCCTACGAGCAGTACTTC.

Only a few counts were recorded for this clonotype. The rearrangement links TRBV28 to TRBJ1-6; weak D call: TRBD1 (5 bases). This CDR3 comprises 14 residues. Germline V CDR1 and CDR2: MDHEN, SYDVKM. Trimming removed 6 bases from V and 7 bases from J, with 13 bases in between. The chain's CDR3 is CASSLTAINSPLHF. Written as DNA, the CDR3 is TGTGCCAGCAGCCTGACAGCTATAAATTCACCCCTCCACTTT.

This clonotype was seen a few times. The chain links TRBV4-1 to TRBJ2-7; D call uncertain. Germline CDR1 reads MGHRA; CDR2 reads YSYEKL. V shed 1 base and J shed 5 bases, with 9 bases lying between them. The length of the CDR3 is 13 residues. The CDR3, as DNA: TGCGCCAGCAGCCAAGGGAGAGTGGACGAGCAGTACTTC. Encoded protein: CASSQGRVDEQYF.

The CDR3 sequence is CASSGAGYNEQFF. CDR3 in DNA: TGTGCCAGCAGCGGAGCGGGTTACAATGAGCAGTTCTTC. This chain connects TRBV9 to TRBJ2-1; TRBD2 might be the D (6 bases). This CDR3 is built from 13 residues. V gave up 3 bases and J gave up 4 bases, with 8 bases separating them. Germline assignment: CDR1 SGDLS and CDR2 YYNGEE.